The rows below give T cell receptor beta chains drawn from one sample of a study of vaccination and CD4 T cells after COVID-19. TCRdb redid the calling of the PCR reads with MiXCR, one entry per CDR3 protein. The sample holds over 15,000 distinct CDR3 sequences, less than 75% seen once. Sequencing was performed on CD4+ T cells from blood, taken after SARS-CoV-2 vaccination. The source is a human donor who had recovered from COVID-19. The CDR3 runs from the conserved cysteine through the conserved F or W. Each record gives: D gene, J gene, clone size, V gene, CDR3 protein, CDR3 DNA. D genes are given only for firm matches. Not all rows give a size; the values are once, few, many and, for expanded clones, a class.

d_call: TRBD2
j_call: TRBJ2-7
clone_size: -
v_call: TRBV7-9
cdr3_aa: CASSLGGRGYEQYF
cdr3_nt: TGTGCCAGCAGCTTGGGTGGGAGGGGCTACGAGCAGTACTTC

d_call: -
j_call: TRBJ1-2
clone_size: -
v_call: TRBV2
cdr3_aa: CASGEVGQFYGYTF
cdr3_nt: TGTGCCAGCGGCGAGGTTGGTCAGTTCTATGGCTACACCTTC

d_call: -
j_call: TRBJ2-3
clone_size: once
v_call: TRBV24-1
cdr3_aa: CATSGVRGRRGLRTDTQYF
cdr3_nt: TGTGCCACCAGTGGGGTTCGGGGAAGAAGAGGGTTGAGGACAGATACGCAGTATTTT

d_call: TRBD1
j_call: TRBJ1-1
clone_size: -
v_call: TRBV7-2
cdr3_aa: CASSGTGRAEAFF
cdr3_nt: TGTGCCAGCAGCGGGACAGGGCGGGCTGAAGCTTTCTTT

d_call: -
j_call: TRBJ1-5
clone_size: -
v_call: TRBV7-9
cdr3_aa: CASSFGGSQPQHF
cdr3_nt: TGTGCCAGCAGCTTTGGAGGATCACAGCCCCAGCATTTT

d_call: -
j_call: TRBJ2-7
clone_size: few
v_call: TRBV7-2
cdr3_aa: CASSRDSVRGNYEQYF
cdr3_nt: TGTGCCAGCAGCCGCGACTCTGTCCGCGGAAACTACGAGCAGTACTTC

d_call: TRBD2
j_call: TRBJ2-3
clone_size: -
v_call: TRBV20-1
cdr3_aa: CSAPTSGSARGTDTQYF
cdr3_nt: TGCAGTGCCCCGACTAGCGGGAGTGCGCGGGGGACAGATACGCAGTATTTT

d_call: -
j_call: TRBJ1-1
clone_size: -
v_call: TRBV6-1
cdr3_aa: CATTPQATNTEAFF
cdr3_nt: TGTGCCACCACCCCGCAGGCGACGAACACTGAAGCTTTCTTT

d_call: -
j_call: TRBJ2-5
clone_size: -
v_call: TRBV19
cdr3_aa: CASSPVGETQYF
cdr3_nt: TGTGCCAGTAGTCCAGTCGGCGAGACCCAGTACTTC

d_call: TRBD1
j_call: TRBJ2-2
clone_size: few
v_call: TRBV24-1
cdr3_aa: CATSDWGQGTNTGELFF
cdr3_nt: TGTGCCACCAGTGATTGGGGACAGGGGACCAACACCGGGGAGCTGTTTTTT

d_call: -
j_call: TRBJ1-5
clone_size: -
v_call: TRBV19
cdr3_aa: CASSIGAGSQPQHF
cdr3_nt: TGTGCCAGTAGTATTGGTGCAGGGAGTCAGCCCCAGCATTTT

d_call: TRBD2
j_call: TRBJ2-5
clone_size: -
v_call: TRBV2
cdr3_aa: CASQRGHFSTQYF
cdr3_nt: TGTGCCAGCCAGCGGGGCCATTTCTCGACCCAGTACTTC

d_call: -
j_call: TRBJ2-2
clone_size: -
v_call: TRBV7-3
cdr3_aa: CASSLMVTGELFF
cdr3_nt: TGTGCCAGCAGCTTAATGGTCACCGGGGAGCTGTTTTTT

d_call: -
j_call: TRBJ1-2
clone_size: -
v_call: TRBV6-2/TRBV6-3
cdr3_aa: CASTVGTTISGYTF
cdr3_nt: TGTGCCAGCACCGTCGGGACGACTATCAGTGGCTACACCTTC

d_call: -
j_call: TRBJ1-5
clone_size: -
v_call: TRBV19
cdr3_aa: CASSSTGQGVNQPQHF
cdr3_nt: TGTGCCAGTAGTTCCACGGGGCAGGGCGTCAATCAGCCCCAGCATTTT

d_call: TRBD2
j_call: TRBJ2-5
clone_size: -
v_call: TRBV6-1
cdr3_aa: CASTFVLAQQETQYF
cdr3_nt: TGTGCCAGCACCTTCGTACTAGCGCAACAAGAGACCCAGTACTTC

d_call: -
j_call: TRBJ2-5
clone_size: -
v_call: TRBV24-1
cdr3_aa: CATSDGARRGETQYF
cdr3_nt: TGTGCCACCAGTGATGGGGCCCGGAGGGGAGAGACCCAGTACTTC

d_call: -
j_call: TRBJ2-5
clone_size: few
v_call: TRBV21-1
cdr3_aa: CASSSRDRDRQETQYF
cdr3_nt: TGTGCCAGCAGCTCCCGGGACAGGGATCGGCAAGAGACCCAGTACTTC

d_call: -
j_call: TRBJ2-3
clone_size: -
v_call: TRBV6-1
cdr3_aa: CASSHLRSYTDTQYF
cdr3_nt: TGTGCCAGCAGTCATCTCAGGTCCTACACAGATACGCAGTATTTT

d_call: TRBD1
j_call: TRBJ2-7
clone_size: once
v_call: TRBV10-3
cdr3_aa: CAITPGSGQGIYEQYF
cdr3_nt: TGTGCCATCACCCCCGGCTCCGGACAGGGGATCTACGAGCAGTACTTC

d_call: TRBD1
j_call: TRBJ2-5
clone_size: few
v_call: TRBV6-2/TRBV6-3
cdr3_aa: CASSYLSGGETQYF
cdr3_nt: TGTGCCAGCAGTTATTTGTCAGGGGGAGAGACCCAGTACTTC

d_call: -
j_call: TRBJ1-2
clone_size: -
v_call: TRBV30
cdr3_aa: CAWSGRWGNGHGYTF
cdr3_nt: TGTGCCTGGAGTGGAAGATGGGGTAACGGGCATGGCTACACCTTC

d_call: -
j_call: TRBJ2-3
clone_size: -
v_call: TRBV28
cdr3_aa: CASRRQTDTQYF
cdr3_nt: TGTGCCAGCAGGAGACAGACAGATACGCAGTATTTT

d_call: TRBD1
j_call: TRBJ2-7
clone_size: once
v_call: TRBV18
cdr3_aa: CASSPGTGVYEQYF
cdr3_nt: TGTGCCAGCTCACCCGGGACAGGGGTTTACGAGCAGTACTTC

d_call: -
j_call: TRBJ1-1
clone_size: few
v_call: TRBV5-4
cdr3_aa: CASSLGSAIGEAFF
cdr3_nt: TGTGCCAGCAGCTTGGGGTCTGCTATAGGTGAAGCTTTCTTT

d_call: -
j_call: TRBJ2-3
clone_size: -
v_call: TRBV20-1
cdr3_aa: CSAGDTETDTQYF
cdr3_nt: TGCAGTGCCGGGGACACGGAGACAGATACGCAGTATTTT

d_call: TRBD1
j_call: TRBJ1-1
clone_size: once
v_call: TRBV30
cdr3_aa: CAWGGQGNTEAFF
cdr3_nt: TGTGCCTGGGGGGGACAGGGTAACACTGAAGCTTTCTTT

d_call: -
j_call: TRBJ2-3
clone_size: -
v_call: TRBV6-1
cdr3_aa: CASSQTQLADTQYF
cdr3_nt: TGTGCCAGCAGTCAAACCCAACTAGCAGATACGCAGTATTTT

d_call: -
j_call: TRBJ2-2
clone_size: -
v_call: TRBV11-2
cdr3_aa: CASAIRELFF
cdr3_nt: TGTGCCAGCGCCATTAGAGAGCTGTTTTTT

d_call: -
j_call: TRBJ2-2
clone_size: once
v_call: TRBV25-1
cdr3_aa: CASSTGYGELFF
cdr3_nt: TGTGCCAGCAGCACAGGGTACGGGGAGCTGTTTTTT

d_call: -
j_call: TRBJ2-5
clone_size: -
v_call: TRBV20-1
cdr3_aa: CSAAPWGETQYF
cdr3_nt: TGCAGTGCCGCCCCCTGGGGGGAGACCCAGTACTTC

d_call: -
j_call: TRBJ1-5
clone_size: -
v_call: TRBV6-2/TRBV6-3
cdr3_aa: CASSYGDQPQHF
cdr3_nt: TGTGCCAGCAGTTACGGGGATCAGCCCCAGCATTTT

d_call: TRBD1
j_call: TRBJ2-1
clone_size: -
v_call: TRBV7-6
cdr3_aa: CASSRTGGYYNEQFF
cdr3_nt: TGTGCCAGCAGCCGTACAGGGGGTTACTACAATGAGCAGTTCTTC

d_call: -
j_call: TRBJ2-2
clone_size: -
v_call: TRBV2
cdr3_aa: CASNLGAGGELFF
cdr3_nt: TGTGCCAGCAACCTTGGGGCGGGCGGGGAGCTGTTTTTT

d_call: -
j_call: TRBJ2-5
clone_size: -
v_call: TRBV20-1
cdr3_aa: CSASTTGITAQYF
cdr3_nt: TGCAGTGCTAGCACCACAGGGATTACGGCCCAGTACTTC

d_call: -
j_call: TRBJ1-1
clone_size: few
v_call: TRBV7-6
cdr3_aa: CASRNGNTEAFF
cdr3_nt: TGTGCCAGCAGAAATGGGAACACTGAAGCTTTCTTT

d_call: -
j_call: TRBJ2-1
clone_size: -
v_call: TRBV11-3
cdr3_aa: CASSSRDYNEQFF
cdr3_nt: TGTGCCAGCAGCTCCCGGGACTACAATGAGCAGTTCTTC

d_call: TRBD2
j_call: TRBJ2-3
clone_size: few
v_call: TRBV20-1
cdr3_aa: CSASEGLAVVTDTQYF
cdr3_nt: TGCAGTGCTAGCGAAGGACTAGCGGTTGTCACAGATACGCAGTATTTT

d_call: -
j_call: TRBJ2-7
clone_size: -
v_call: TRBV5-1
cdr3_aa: CASSSGLGDYEQYF
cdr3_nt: TGCGCCAGCAGCTCGGGACTGGGGGACTACGAGCAGTACTTC

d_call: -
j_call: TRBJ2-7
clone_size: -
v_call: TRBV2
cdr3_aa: CASTRDINEQYF
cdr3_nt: TGTGCCAGCACCAGGGACATTAACGAGCAGTACTTC

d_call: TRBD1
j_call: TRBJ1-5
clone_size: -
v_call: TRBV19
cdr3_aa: CASSVLPGTGATRIGNQPQHF
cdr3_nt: TGTGCCAGTAGTGTTCTCCCCGGGACAGGGGCGACGAGGATTGGCAATCAGCCCCAGCATTTT

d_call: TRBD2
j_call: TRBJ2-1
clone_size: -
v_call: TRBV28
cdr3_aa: CASSSGTSGANEQFF
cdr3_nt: TGTGCCAGCAGTTCAGGGACTAGCGGAGCAAATGAGCAGTTCTTC

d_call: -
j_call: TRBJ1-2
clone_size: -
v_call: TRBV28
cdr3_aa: CASSFFRSGYGYTF
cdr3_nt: TGTGCCAGCAGTTTTTTTCGATCGGGGTATGGCTACACCTTC

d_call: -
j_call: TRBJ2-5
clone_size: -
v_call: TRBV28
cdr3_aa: CASSHRGYHQETQYF
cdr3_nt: TGTGCCAGCAGCCATAGGGGATACCACCAAGAGACCCAGTACTTC

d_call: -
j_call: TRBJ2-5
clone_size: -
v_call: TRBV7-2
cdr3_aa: CASSTRVRETQYF
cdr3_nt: TGTGCCAGCAGCACCCGGGTAAGAGAGACCCAGTACTTC

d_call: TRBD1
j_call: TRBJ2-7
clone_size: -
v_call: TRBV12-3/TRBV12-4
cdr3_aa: CASSLDRVSYEQYF
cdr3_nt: TGTGCCAGCAGTTTGGACAGGGTCAGCTACGAGCAGTACTTC

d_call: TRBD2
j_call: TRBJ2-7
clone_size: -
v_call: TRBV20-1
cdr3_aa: CSARDFRLAGSLYEQYF
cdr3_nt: TGCAGTGCTAGAGACTTCAGACTAGCGGGTAGTCTCTACGAGCAGTACTTC

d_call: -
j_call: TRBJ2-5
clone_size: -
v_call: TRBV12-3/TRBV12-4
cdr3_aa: CASNYVGGGETQYF
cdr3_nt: TGTGCCAGCAATTACGTTGGGGGTGGGGAGACCCAGTACTTC

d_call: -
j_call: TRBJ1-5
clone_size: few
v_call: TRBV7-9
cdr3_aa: CASSLFKATNSNQPQHF
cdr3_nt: TGTGCCAGCAGCTTATTCAAGGCCACAAATAGCAATCAGCCCCAGCATTTT

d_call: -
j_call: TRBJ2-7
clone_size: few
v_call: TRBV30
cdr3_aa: CAWSELAPPYEQYF
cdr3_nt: TGTGCCTGGAGTGAACTAGCTCCCCCCTACGAGCAGTACTTC

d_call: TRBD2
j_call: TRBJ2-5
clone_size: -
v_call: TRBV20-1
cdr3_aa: CSAWGLAPQETQYF
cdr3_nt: TGCAGTGCATGGGGACTAGCGCCCCAAGAGACCCAGTACTTC

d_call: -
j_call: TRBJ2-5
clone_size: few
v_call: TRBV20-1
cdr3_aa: CSATPRAERAQETQYF
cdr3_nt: TGCAGTGCCACCCCCCGAGCGGAGCGGGCACAAGAGACCCAGTACTTC

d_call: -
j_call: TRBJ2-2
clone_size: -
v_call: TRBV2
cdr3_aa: CASRMGPNTGELFF
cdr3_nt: TGTGCCAGCAGGATGGGCCCGAACACCGGGGAGCTGTTTTTT

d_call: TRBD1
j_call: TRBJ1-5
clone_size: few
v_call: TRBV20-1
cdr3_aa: CSASGQEDNQPQHF
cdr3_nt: TGCAGTGCGAGCGGACAGGAAGACAATCAGCCCCAGCATTTT

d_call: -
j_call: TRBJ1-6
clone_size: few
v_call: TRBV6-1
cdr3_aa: CATHAGLGSPLHF
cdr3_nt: TGTGCCACCCACGCGGGGTTGGGTTCACCCCTCCACTTT